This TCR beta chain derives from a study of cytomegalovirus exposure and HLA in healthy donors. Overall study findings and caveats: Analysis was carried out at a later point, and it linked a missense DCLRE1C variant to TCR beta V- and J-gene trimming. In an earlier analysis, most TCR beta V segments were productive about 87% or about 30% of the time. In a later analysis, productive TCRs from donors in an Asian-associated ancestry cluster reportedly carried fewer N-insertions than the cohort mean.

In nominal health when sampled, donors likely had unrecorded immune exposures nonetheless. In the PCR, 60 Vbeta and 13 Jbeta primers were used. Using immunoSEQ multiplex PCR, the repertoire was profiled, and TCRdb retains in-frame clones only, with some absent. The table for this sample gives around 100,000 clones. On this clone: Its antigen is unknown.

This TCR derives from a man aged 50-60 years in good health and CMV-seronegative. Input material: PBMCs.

For the CDR3, the DNA is TGTGCCAGCAGTGAATATCCCCCAGGGCTTGTAACTGAAGCTTTCTTT. This codes for CASSEYPPGLVTEAFF. V gene TRBV25-1 combines with J gene TRBJ1-1; a weak D match, TRBD1 (5 bases). This CDR3 is 16 amino acids long. Germline loops: CDR1 MGHDK, CDR2 SYGVNS. Trimming removed 0 bases from V and 5 bases from J, with 16 bases in between.